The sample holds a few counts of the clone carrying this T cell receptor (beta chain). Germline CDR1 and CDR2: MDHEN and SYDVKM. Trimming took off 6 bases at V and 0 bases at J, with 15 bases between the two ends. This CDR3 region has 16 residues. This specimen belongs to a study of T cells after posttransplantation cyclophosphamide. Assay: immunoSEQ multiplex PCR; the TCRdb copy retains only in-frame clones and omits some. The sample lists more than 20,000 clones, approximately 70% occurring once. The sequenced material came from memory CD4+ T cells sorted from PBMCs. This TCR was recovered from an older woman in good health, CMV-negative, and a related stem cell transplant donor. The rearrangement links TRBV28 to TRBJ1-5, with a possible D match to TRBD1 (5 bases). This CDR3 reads CASRDRGLHSNQPQHF. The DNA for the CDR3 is TGTGCCAGCAGGGATAGGGGACTCCATAGCAATCAGCCCCAGCATTTT.